This T cell receptor (beta chain) was captured in a study of T cells in Graves' hyperthyroidism and ophthalmopathy. Study findings and constraints: Most clonotypes expanded in the thyroid (above 0.001) were also present in blood.

Template material for amplifying TCR beta CDR3 regions consisted of RNA transcripts. A set of HTBI primers served as the primers for a first-round RT-PCR of the TCR CDR3. A single record per CDR3 protein comes from TCRdb applying MiXCR to the multiplex PCR reads. The sample has approximately 480,000 distinct CDR3 sequences; around 20% are singletons. The CDR3 covers 14 residues. Concerning this clonotype: Its antigen is not identified. Compared with germline, one end of the junction differs, possibly owing to a read error.

Any patient presenting with uncontrolled infection, other autoimmune disease, pregnancy or lactation was left out. Material for sequencing was blood. This clonotype originated in a young man with Graves' hyperthyroidism. This chain joins TRBV12-3 or TRBV12-4 and TRBJ1-1, with 7 bases matching TRBD1. CDR3 region: CASSQGQMNTEAVF. The CDR3 nucleotides are TGTGCCAGCAGTCAGGGACAGATGAACACTGAAGCTGTCTTT.